These 5 T cell receptor beta chains originate from one sample sequenced in a study of shared clonotypes between healthy human individuals (TCRdb year 2020). Libraries were made using the immunoSEQ multiplex PCR assay. TCRdb took this table from immuneACCESS and kept in-frame rearrangements with V and J called. Such tables lack part of the clones; where checked against another copy, unresolved V genes explain under half of the gap, and the rest is unexplained. Within this sample are around 370,000 clones, with around 96% of them counted one time only. The ten largest clones capture about 0.34% of the sample. The specimen was memory CD8+ T cells sorted from blood. The cell subset or site label here, explained by the study, means: CD45RO+ cells pooled with CCR7-negative TemRA cells. These receptors were collected from a man under 40 in good health.

In nucleotides, the CDR3 is TGTGCCAGCAGACGGACGGAGAATAATTCACCCCTCCACTTT. Translation gives CASRRTENNSPLHF. The V call is TRBV5-4, the J call TRBJ1-6; D remains ambiguous. The CDR3 runs 14 residues. The germline gives CDR1 SGHNT, CDR2 YYREEE (reference sequence). The V end lost 5 bases, the J end lost 5 bases, and 11 bases lay between the germline ends.

The chain is built from TRBV27 and TRBJ2-7; 10 nucleotides match TRBD1. Germline V gives CDR1 MNHEY, CDR2 SMNVEV (reference sequence). The CDR3 has 14 amino acids. J gave up 2 bases and V 6 bases, and 4 bases lay outside the gene matches. This CDR3 is CASRRDRGPYEQYF. The DNA for the CDR3 is TGTGCCAGCAGAAGGGACAGGGGCCCCTACGAGCAGTACTTC.

The genes are TRBV25-1 and TRBJ2-5, with unresolved D. The germline V gene has CDR1 MGHDK and CDR2 SYGVNS. The V end lost 2 bases, the J end lost 2 bases, and 15 bases lay between the germline ends. The CDR3 totals 16 residues. The DNA of the CDR3 is TGTGCCAGCAGTGAACGATTCCATCCCCTTCAAGAGACCCAGTACTTC. Protein sequence: CASSERFHPLQETQYF.

This clone is a singleton in its sample. The J gene is TRBJ2-3, the V gene TRBV5-6; 9 nucleotides match TRBD1. The CDR3 sequence is 13 residues long. CDR1 and CDR2 (germline): SGHDT, YYEEEE. Trimming cost V 2 bases and J 8 bases; bases outside gene matches: 3. The CDR3 sequence: CASSFRDRATQYF. The CDR3 DNA reads TGTGCCAGCAGCTTCAGGGACAGGGCTACGCAGTATTTT.

The chain employs TRBV5-6 and TRBJ1-1; D not certain. The V and J ends lost 0 bases and 10 bases respectively, with 7 bases between them. CDR1 and CDR2 from the germline V gene are SGHDT and YYEEEE. CDR3 length: 11 residues. The CDR3 loop is CASSLEGAAFF. The DNA of the CDR3 is TGTGCCAGCAGCTTGGAAGGAGCAGCTTTCTTT.